The 25 T cell receptor beta chains reported below all come from one sample, sequenced in a study of T cell changes during pregnancy in multiple sclerosis. Sequencing used immunoSEQ multiplex PCR; TCRdb keeps in-frame clones, though not all of them. In the table there are some 70,000 clones, about 91% of which are singletons. Sequencing used peripheral blood, obtained in the second trimester of pregnancy. The source of these receptors is a female donor in good health, enrolled as a control in a pregnancy study.

This clone has only one observation. V usage is TRBV28 and J usage is TRBJ1-4; 7 nucleotides line up with TRBD1. The CDR3 totals 16 residues. The germline V gene encodes CDR1 MDHEN and CDR2 SYDVKM. V lost 3 bases, J lost 0 bases, and 4 bases stayed unmatched. The DNA for the CDR3 is TGTGCCAGCAGTTTCGTGCAGGGGGCAACTAATGAAAAACTGTTTTTT. Its translation: CASSFVQGATNEKLFF.

V usage is TRBV7-2 and J usage is TRBJ2-7; 7 positions match TRBD1. This CDR3 region has 15 residues. The germline CDR1 and CDR2 sequences are SGHTA and FQGNSA. With 2 bases clipped from V and 4 bases from J, the junction kept 8 bases outside the gene matches. CDR3 in DNA: TGTGCCAGCAGCTTACTCGGACAGGAAGGGTACGAGCAGTACTTC. This sequence encodes CASSLLGQEGYEQYF.

This rearrangement joins TRBV7-2 to TRBJ2-5; D unresolved. Trimming took off 4 bases at V and 2 bases at J, with 11 bases between the two ends. From germline, CDR1 is SGHTA and CDR2 FQGNSA. The CDR3 is 14 residues long. The DNA of the CDR3 is TGTGCCAGCAGCTCCGAGGTCAAGCAAGAGACCCAGTACTTC. It is translated as CASSSEVKQETQYF.

This chain joins TRBV6-1 and TRBJ2-2, with TRBD1 matching over 9 bases. J lost 6 bases, V lost 7 bases, and 6 bases had no gene match. This CDR3 spans 14 amino acids. Germline values: CDR1 MNHNS, CDR2 SASEGT. DNA for the CDR3: TGTGCCAGCACCCGGACAGGGGAGGCCGGGGAGCTGTTTTTT. It yields the protein CASTRTGEAGELFF.

The rearrangement links TRBV23-1 to TRBJ2-5; TRBD1 matches 7 bases. TRBV23-1 is recorded as an ORF, its role being uncertain. The length of the CDR3 is 16 residues. With V trimmed by 3 bases and J by 3 bases, 10 bases remained unmatched. This CDR3 is CASSQVRGTEEETQYF. CDR3 sequence (DNA): TGCGCCAGCAGTCAGGTCAGAGGGACAGAGGAAGAGACCCAGTACTTC.

The rearrangement uses TRBV4-1 and TRBJ2-1; 10 bases are shared with TRBD2. The germline gives CDR1 MGHRA, CDR2 YSYEKL. This CDR3 has 16 residues. V shed 2 bases, J shed 7 bases, and the junction held 8 bases outside the gene matches. The CDR3 nucleotides read TGCGCCAGCAGCCAACCAACTAGCGGGATAGGGAATGAGCAGTTCTTC. It codes for CASSQPTSGIGNEQFF.

The rearrangement joins TRBV6-6 to TRBJ1-5; unclear D gene. This CDR3 region has 13 residues. Per germline, CDR1 MNHNY and CDR2 SVGAGI (reference sequence). The V end was cut by 4 bases, the J end by 3 bases, with 7 bases between. DNA for the CDR3: TGTGCCAGCAGTTTTACAGTCAATCAGCCCCAGCATTTT. Encoded protein: CASSFTVNQPQHF.

The CDR3 here is CASSRLSSTDTQYF. The CDR3 coding sequence is TGTGCCAGCAGCCGCCTATCTAGCACAGATACGCAGTATTTT. The chain joins TRBV11-3 to TRBJ2-3, with D uncertain. Germline V lookup: CDR1 SGHNT, CDR2 YENEEA. V was shortened by 5 bases and J by 0 bases, with 9 bases between the two germline ends. The CDR3 is 14 residues long.

The chain recombines TRBV7-9 with TRBJ2-1; TRBD2 matches 8 bases. Germline assignment: CDR1 SEHNR and CDR2 FQNEAQ (reference sequence). The V gene end was trimmed by 4 bases and the J gene end by 0 bases; junction bases not matched to a gene: 5. The length of the CDR3 is 16 residues. The CDR3 here is CASSSAGTSSYNEQFF. CDR3 sequence (DNA): TGTGCCAGCAGCTCCGCCGGGACTAGCTCCTACAATGAGCAGTTCTTC.

This rearrangement joins TRBV7-3 to TRBJ2-7, with 7 bases aligning to TRBD2. The V and J ends lost 6 bases and 1 base, in that order; junction bases with no gene match: 9. Germline CDR1 SGHTA, CDR2 FQGTGA. This CDR3 is 15 amino acids long. CDR3 protein: CASSLGLGASYEQYF. In DNA, the CDR3 is TGTGCCAGCAGTCTCGGACTAGGGGCTTCCTACGAGCAGTACTTC.

The V gene is TRBV15, the J gene TRBJ2-3, with 8 bases matching TRBD2. The CDR3 consists of 16 residues. V gave up 5 bases and J gave up 4 bases; unmatched junction bases: 11. Germline CDR1 and CDR2: LNHNV and YYDKDF (reference sequence). As DNA, the CDR3 is TGTGCCACCAGCGCCCTAAGCGGGAGAGGATCAGATACGCAGTATTTT. Protein: CATSALSGRGSDTQYF.

The chain joins TRBV6-5 to TRBJ2-5, with 10 bases aligning to TRBD1. The V segment lost 7 bases and the J segment 5 bases; nucleotides outside the gene matches: 10. Germline V lookup: CDR1 MNHEY, CDR2 SVGAGI. CDR3 size: 15 residues. The CDR3: CASTQGQGEVETQYF. The CDR3 DNA reads TGTGCCAGCACCCAAGGACAGGGGGAGGTGGAGACCCAGTACTTC.

This clone appeared a single time. The rearrangement joins TRBV11-3 to TRBJ1-3, with D possibly TRBD1 on 6 matching bases. V was pared by 4 bases and J by 0 bases, with 13 bases between. The CDR3 has 16 amino acids. Germline assignment: CDR1 SGHNT and CDR2 YENEEA. The CDR3 DNA reads as TGTGCCAGCAGCTCGACCCAGGGGTACTCTGGAAACACCATATATTTT. Its translation is CASSSTQGYSGNTIYF.

The J gene is TRBJ1-6, the V gene TRBV27; no clear D gene. Trimming stripped 4 bases from V and 3 bases from J, with 7 bases between. CDR3 length: 14 residues. The germline V gene encodes CDR1 MNHEY and CDR2 SMNVEV (reference sequence). The CDR3 is CASSYGIYNSPLHF. The CDR3 DNA reads as TGTGCCAGCAGTTACGGTATCTATAATTCACCCCTCCACTTT.

V usage is TRBV4-2 and J usage is TRBJ2-7, with TRBD2 matching over 11 bases. Trimming removed 3 bases from V and 6 bases from J; junction bases left unmatched: 10. This CDR3 is 16 amino acids long. In germline, CDR1 is LGHNA, CDR2 YNFKEQ. The DNA of the CDR3 is TGTGCCAGCAGCCAGCACGCCGGGCTAGCGGGAGGCGAGCAGTACTTC. As protein: CASSQHAGLAGGEQYF.

The chain links TRBV4-2 to TRBJ2-1; TRBD2 matches at 11 bases. CDR1 and CDR2 (germline): LGHNA, YNFKEQ. V lost 0 bases and J lost 9; bases outside the gene matches: 7. CDR3 length: 16 amino acids. This chain's CDR3 is CASSQDKLAGEGEQFF. The DNA for the CDR3 is TGTGCCAGCAGCCAAGATAAACTAGCGGGAGAGGGTGAGCAGTTCTTC.

The chain uses TRBV2 and TRBJ2-1; TRBD2 is a possible D gene (5 bases). The V gene lost 9 bases and the J gene lost 9 bases, with 12 bases spanning the gap. The V gene's germline CDR1 is SNHLY and CDR2 FYNNEI. The CDR3 extends over 11 amino acids. In DNA, the CDR3 is TGTGCCAGTTCGGCTAGCAGTGAGCAGTTCTTC. Translated, it gives CASSASSEQFF.

The CDR3 protein is CASSQGRETLYGYTF. The CDR3 DNA reads TGCGCCAGCAGCCAGGGCCGAGAAACCCTATATGGCTACACCTTC. V is TRBV4-1 and J is TRBJ1-2, with D unclear. V gave up 3 bases and J gave up 5 bases, with 16 bases separating them. This CDR3 region has 15 residues. From germline, CDR1 is MGHRA and CDR2 YSYEKL.

This chain joins TRBV5-4 and TRBJ2-7; TRBD2 matches at 7 bases. The CDR3 loop spans 18 amino acids. V shed 0 bases and J 0 bases; nucleotides not matched to a gene: 12. Germline V gene sequence: CDR1 SGHNT, CDR2 YYREEE (reference sequence). The CDR3 loop reads CASSLGSGFLSSSYEQYF. DNA of the CDR3: TGTGCCAGCAGCTTGGGTAGCGGGTTTCTTTCTAGCTCCTACGAGCAGTACTTC.

Only one count was recorded for this clone. This chain links TRBV9 with TRBJ2-1; 9 bases agree with TRBD1. There are 15 residues in the CDR3. CDR1 and CDR2 (germline): SGDLS, YYNGEE. V was pared by 3 bases and J by 8 bases, with 9 bases of the junction left unmatched. In DNA, the CDR3 is TGTGCCAGCAGCGCCGGACAGGGGCTGAAGGATGAGCAGTTCTTC. The encoded protein is CASSAGQGLKDEQFF.

In regard to this clone: Other nucleotide sequences in the sample specify the same CDR3. This sequence joins TRBV28 and TRBJ2-7, with unresolved D. Germline V gene lookup returns CDR1 MDHEN and CDR2 SYDVKM. V lost 6 bases to trimming and J lost 0 bases, with 6 bases between them. This CDR3 is built from 12 residues. DNA for the CDR3: TGTGCCAGCAGCTCTAGCTCCTACGAGCAGTACTTC. It encodes CASSSSSYEQYF. Full variable domain (remainder filled in from reference TRBV28 and TRBJ2-7): DVKVTQSSRYLVKRTGEKVFLECVQDMDHENMFWYRQDPGLGLRLIYFSYDVKMKEKGDIPEGYSVSREKKERFSLILESASTNQTSMYLCASSSSSYEQYFGPGTRLTVT.

V usage is TRBV27 and J usage is TRBJ1-6; unclear D gene. CDR3 length equals 16 residues. Trimming shortened V by 3 bases and J by 0 bases, and 9 bases separated the two germline ends. CDR1 MNHEY and CDR2 SMNVEV come from the germline V gene (reference sequence). CDR3 sequence reads: CASSFFVSSYNSPLHF. As DNA, the CDR3 is TGTGCCAGCAGTTTTTTCGTGAGCTCCTATAATTCACCCCTCCACTTT.

The V and J genes are TRBV2 and TRBJ2-5, with 13 bases matching TRBD2. Near its end, the DNA agrees better with TRBJ2-7, so the J call may be wrong. The CDR3 spans 15 residues. Germline V CDR1 and CDR2: SNHLY, FYNNEI. The CDR3 protein is CASSLGTSGAYEQYF. CDR3 nucleotides: TGTGCCAGCAGCCTAGGGACTAGCGGGGCCTACGAGCAGTACTTC.

The chain combines TRBV19 with TRBJ1-5, with no clear D. The length of the CDR3 is 14 residues. V was clipped by 0 bases and J by 4 bases, with 7 bases between them. CDR1 is LNHDA and CDR2 is SQIVND in the germline V gene (reference sequence). In DNA, the CDR3 is TGTGCCAGTAGTATAGATCTCAGGAATCAGCCCCAGCATTTT. The encoded protein is CASSIDLRNQPQHF.

This clone was seen a single time. The J gene is TRBJ2-2, the V gene TRBV18; tentatively, D is TRBD1 (6 bases). Trimming removed 7 bases at V and 1 base at J, with 10 bases between. Germline values: CDR1 KGHSH, CDR2 LQKENI. This CDR3 has 14 amino acids. Here the CDR3 DNA reads TGTGCCAGCTACCCGGGACAGAACACCGGGGAGCTGTTTTTT. Protein product: CASYPGQNTGELFF.